This T cell receptor beta chain originates from a study of T cells after yellow fever vaccination. One entry per CDR3 protein, called by TCRdb with MiXCR from the 5' RACE reads. The sample consists of some 300,000 distinct CDR3 sequences, 8.5% to 10% of them appearing once. With V trimmed by 9 bases and J by 8 bases, 6 bases remained unmatched. CDR1 and CDR2 from the germline V gene are MNHEY and SVGAGI. The CDR3 is made up of 11 amino acids. Study-level findings and limits: Detected again after the booster were most primary-vaccination clones, at nearly 97% CD4 and around 91% CD8.

Details on this clonotype: Its specificity is not known.

This receptor was obtained from a man between 18 and 29 years old who received the YFV17D yellow fever vaccine. The J gene is TRBJ1-2, the V gene TRBV6-5; 7 bases agree with TRBD1. The sample in question was CD4+ T cells sorted from PBMCs, obtained 5 days after the yellow fever booster vaccination. The CDR3 sequence is CASGDSRGYTF. DNA of the CDR3: TGTGCCAGTGGGGACAGTCGGGGCTACACCTTC.